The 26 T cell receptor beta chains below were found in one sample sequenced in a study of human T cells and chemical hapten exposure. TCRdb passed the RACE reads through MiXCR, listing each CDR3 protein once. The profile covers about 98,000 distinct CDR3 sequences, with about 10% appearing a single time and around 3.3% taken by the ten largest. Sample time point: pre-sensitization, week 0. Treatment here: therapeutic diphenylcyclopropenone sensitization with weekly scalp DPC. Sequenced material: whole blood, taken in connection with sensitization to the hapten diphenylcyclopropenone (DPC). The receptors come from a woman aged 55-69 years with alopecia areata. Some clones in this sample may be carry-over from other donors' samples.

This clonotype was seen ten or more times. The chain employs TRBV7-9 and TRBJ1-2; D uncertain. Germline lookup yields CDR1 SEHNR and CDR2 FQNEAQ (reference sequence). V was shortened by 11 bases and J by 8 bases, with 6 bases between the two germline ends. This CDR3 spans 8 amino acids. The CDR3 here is CAAEGYTF. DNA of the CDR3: TGTGCCGCAGAGGGCTACACCTTC.

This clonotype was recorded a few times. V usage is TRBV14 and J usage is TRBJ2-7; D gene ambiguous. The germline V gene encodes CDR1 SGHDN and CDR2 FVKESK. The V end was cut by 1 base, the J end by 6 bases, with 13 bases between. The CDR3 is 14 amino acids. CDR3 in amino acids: CASSQVSKVGEQYF. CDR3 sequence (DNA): TGTGCCAGCAGCCAAGTTAGTAAGGTGGGCGAGCAGTACTTC.

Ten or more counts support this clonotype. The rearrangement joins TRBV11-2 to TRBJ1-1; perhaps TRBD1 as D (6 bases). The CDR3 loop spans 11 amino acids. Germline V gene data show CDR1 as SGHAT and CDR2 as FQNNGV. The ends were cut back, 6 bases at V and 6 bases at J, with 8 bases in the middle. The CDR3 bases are TGTGCCAGCAGTTACAGGGCTGAAGCTTTCTTT. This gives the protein CASSYRAEAFF.

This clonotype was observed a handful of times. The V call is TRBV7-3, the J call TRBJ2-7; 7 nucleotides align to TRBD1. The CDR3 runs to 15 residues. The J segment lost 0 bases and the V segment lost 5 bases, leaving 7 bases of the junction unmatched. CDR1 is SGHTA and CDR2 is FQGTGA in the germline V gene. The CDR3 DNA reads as TGTGCCAGCAGCGAAGCACCAGGGGGCTCCTACGAGCAGTACTTC. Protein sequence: CASSEAPGGSYEQYF.

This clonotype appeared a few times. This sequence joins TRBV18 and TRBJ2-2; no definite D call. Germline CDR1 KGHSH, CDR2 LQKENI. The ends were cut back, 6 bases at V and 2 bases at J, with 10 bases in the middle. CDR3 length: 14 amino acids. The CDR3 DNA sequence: TGTGCCAGCTCTGTGGGCGAAAACACCGGGGAGCTGTTTTTT. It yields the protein CASSVGENTGELFF.

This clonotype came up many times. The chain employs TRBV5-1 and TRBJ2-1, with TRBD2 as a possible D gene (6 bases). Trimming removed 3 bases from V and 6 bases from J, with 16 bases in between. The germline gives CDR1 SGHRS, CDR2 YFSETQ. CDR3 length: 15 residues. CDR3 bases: TGCGCCAGCAGCTGGGACGGGACTTCCCTCAATGAGCAGTTCTTC. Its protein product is CASSWDGTSLNEQFF.

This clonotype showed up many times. The CDR3 region is CASSAQGYEQYF. In DNA form, the CDR3 reads TGTGCCAGCAGTGCTCAGGGCTACGAGCAGTACTTC. The chain has TRBV2 and TRBJ2-7; D might be TRBD1 (5 bases). The ends were cut back, 4 bases at V and 3 bases at J, with 7 bases in the middle. Germline V gene lookup returns CDR1 SNHLY and CDR2 FYNNEI. CDR3 size: 12 residues.

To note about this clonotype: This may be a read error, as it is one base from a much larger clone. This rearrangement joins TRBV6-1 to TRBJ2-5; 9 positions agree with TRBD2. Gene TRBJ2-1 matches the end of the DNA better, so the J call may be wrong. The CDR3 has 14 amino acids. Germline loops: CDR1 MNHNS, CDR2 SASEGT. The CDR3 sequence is CASSGTSAQETQFF. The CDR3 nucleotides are TGTGCCAGCAGTGGGACTAGCGCGCAAGAGACCCAGTTCTTC.

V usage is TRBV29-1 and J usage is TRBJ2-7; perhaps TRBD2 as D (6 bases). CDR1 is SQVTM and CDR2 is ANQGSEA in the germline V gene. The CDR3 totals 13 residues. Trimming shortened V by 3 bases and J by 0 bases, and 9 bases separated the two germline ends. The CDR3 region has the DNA TGCAGCGTTGAGGAGGGCAGCTCCTACGAGCAGTACTTC. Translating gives CSVEEGSSYEQYF.

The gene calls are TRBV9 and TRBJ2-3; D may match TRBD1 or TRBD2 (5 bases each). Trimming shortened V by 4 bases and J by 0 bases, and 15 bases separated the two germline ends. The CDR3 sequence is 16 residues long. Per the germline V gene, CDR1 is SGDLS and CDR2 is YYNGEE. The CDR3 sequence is CASSSPRGPSTDTQYF. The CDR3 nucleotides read TGTGCCAGCAGCTCACCACGGGGCCCTAGCACAGATACGCAGTATTTT.

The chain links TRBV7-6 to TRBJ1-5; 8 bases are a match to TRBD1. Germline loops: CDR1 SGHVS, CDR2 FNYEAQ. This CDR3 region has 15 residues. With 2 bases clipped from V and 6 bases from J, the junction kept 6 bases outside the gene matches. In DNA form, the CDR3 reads TGTGCCAGCAGCTTATGGCAGGGGGCAGGTCAGCCCCAGCATTTT. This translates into CASSLWQGAGQPQHF.

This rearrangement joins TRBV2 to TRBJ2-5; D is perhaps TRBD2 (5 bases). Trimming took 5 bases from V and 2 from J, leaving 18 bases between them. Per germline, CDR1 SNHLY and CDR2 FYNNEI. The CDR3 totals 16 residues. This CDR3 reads CASSQTRARIQETQYF. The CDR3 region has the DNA TGTGCCAGCAGTCAAACTAGAGCCAGGATTCAAGAGACCCAGTACTTC.

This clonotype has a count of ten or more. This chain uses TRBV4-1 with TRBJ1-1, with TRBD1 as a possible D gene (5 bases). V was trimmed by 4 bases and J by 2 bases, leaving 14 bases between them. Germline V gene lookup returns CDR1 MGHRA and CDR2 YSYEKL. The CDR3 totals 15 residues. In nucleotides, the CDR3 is TGCGCCAGCAGCCCAAGGGCAGGGATAAACACTGAAGCTTTCTTT. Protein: CASSPRAGINTEAFF.

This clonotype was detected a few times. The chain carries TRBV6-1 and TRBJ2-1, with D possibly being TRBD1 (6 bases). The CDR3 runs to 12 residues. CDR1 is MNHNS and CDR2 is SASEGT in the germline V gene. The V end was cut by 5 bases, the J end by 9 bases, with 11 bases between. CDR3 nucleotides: TGTGCCAGCAGTACTCAGGGGTTTGAGCAGTTCTTC. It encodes CASSTQGFEQFF.

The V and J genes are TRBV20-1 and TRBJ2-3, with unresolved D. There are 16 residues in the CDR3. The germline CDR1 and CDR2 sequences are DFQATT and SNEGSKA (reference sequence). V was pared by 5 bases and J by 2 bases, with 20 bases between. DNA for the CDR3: TGCAGTGCTGCTGGACCGACTGGGTGGGACACAGATACGCAGTATTTT. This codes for CSAAGPTGWDTDTQYF.

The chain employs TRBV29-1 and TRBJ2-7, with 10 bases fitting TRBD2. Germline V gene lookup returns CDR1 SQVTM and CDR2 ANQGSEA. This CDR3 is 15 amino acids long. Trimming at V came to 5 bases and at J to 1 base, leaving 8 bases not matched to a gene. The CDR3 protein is CSVFSIAGGSYEQYF. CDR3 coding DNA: TGCAGCGTTTTTTCGATAGCGGGGGGTTCCTACGAGCAGTACTTC.

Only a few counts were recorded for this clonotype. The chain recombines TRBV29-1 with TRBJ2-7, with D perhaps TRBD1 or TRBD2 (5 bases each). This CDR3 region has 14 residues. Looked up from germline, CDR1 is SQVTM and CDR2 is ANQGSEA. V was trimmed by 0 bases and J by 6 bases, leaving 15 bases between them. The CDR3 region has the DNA TGCAGCGTTGAAGATTTTACGGCAGGGAGCGAGCAGTACTTC. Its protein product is CSVEDFTAGSEQYF.

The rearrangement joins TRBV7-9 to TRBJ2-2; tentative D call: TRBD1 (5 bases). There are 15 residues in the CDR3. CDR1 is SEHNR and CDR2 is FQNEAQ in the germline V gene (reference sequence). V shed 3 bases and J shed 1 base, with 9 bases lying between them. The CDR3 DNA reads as TGTGCCAGCAGCTTCGCCAGGGAGAACACCGGGGAGCTGTTTTTT. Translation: CASSFARENTGELFF.

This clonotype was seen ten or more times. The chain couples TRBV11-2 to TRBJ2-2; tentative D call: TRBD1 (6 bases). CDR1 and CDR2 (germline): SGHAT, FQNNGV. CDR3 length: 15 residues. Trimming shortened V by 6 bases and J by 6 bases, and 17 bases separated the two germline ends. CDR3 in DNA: TGTGCCAGCAGGCAGGGCAGTAGGGGGTCCGGGGAGCTGTTTTTT. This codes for CASRQGSRGSGELFF.

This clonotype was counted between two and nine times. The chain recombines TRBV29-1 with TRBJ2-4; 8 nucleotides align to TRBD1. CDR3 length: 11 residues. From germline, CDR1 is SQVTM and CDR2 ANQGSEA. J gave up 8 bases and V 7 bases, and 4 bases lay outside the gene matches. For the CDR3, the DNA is TGCAGCGCAGGACAGGGCTACATTCAGTACTTC. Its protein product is CSAGQGYIQYF.

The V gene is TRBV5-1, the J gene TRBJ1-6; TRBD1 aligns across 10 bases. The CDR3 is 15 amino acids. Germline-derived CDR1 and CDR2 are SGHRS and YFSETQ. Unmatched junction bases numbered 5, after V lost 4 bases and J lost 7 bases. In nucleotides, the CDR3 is TGCGCCAGCAGCACCGGACAGGGGGGAAATTCACCCCTCCACTTT. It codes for CASSTGQGGNSPLHF.

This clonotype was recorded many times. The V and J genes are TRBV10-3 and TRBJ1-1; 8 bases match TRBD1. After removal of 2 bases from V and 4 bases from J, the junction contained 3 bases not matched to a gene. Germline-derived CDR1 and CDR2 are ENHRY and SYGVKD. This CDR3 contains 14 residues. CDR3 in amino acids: CAISEGQGGTEAFF. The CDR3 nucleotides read TGTGCCATCAGTGAGGGACAGGGTGGCACTGAAGCTTTCTTT.

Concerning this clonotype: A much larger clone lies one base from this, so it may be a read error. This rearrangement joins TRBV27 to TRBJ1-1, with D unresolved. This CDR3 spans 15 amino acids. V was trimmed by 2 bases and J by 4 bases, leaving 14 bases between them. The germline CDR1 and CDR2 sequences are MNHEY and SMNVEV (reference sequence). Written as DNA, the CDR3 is TGTGCCAGCAGTTTACCAACGGGGAAGAGCACTGAAGCTTTCTTT. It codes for CASSLPTGKSTEAFF.

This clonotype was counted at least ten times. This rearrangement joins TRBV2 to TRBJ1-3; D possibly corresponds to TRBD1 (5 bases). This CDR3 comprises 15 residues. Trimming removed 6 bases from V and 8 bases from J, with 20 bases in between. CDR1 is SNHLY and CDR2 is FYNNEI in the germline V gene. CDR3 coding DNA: TGTGCCAGCAGCAGCCTTGGGGCCACATTTGACACCATATATTTT. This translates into CASSSLGATFDTIYF.

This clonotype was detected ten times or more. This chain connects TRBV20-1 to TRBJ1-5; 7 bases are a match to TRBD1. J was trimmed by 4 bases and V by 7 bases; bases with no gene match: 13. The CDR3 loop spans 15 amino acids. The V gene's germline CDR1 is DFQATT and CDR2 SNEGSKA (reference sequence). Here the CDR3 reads CSVRDSRVVNQPQHF. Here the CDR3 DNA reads TGCAGTGTACGGGACAGCCGGGTCGTAAATCAGCCCCAGCATTTT.

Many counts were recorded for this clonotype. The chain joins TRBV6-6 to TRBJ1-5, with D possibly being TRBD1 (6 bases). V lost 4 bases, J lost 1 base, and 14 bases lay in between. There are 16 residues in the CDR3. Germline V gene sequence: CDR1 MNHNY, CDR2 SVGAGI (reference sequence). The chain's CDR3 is CASSSSSGASNQPQHF. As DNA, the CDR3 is TGTGCCAGCAGTTCCTCCTCGGGGGCAAGCAATCAGCCCCAGCATTTT.